This is a list of T cell receptor beta chains from one sample in a study of cytomegalovirus exposure and HLA in healthy donors. The data were produced by immunoSEQ multiplex PCR, yet TCRdb's version contains in-frame clones alone and is incomplete. The repertoire holds 150,000 to 200,000 clones, with 70% to 80% as singletons. The sample comprised PBMCs. The receptors come from a woman aged 50 to 60 in good health and CMV-seronegative. CDR3s include the opening cysteine and the closing phenylalanine or tryptophan. D genes are given only for firm matches. Only part of the rows carry a size: once, few, many, or a class if the clone is expanded.

abundance	v_gene	d_gene	j_gene	CDR3nt	CDR3aa
.	TRBV29-1	.	TRBJ1-1	TGCAGCGTTGGGCAGGGGACCGCTTTCTTT	CSVGQGTAFF
.	TRBV28	TRBD1	TRBJ2-7	TGTGCCAGCAGAAAAGGACAGGAGTCCTACGAGCAGTACTTC	CASRKGQESYEQYF
.	TRBV6-1	TRBD1	TRBJ2-7	TGTGCCAGCAGTGACGGGACAGGGGGGTACGAGCAGTACTTC	CASSDGTGGYEQYF
.	TRBV4-2	.	TRBJ1-2	TGTGCCAGCAGCCAAACGGACGGGGGGGAGTATGGCTACACCTTC	CASSQTDGGEYGYTF
.	TRBV25-1	TRBD1	TRBJ1-6	TGTGCCAGCAGTGCCGGGACAGCAAATTCACCCCTCCACTTT	CASSAGTANSPLHF
.	TRBV30	.	TRBJ1-5	TGTGCCTGGAGTGCCGGGACACGCAATCAGCCCCAGCATTTT	CAWSAGTRNQPQHF
.	TRBV7-2	TRBD1	TRBJ2-5	TGTGCCAGCAGCATAGACAGGGCTCAAGAGACCCAGTACTTC	CASSIDRAQETQYF
once	TRBV15	TRBD1	TRBJ1-4	TGTGCCACCAGCAGAGCCAGACAGGGGGGAGTTGAAAAACTGTTTTTT	CATSRARQGGVEKLFF
.	TRBV19	TRBD1	TRBJ1-2	TGTGCCAGTACCACCGGGACAGGGAAAGCTAACTATGGCTACACCTTC	CASTTGTGKANYGYTF
.	TRBV10-1	TRBD1	TRBJ2-2	TGCGCCAGCAAAAAAGACAGGGGATTGACCGGGGAGCTGTTTTTT	CASKKDRGLTGELFF